The sequence of this TCR beta chain was determined in a study of T cell responses to AZD1222 COVID-19 vaccine (TCRdb year 2021). Regarding the research as a whole: AZD1222 recipients with second doses at about 4 weeks or about 12 weeks were pooled, because spike-specific TCR depth and breadth did not differ between schedules. Enrollment into the trials was organized by age into subgroups of 18-55, 56-69 and 70-plus years, and those subgroups contained roughly 150, 30 and 60 TCR-sequenced participants, respectively. TCR sequencing was performed for roughly 240 trial participants, of whom around 210 were given two doses of AZD1222 and some 25 were given two doses of MenACWY control vaccine.

A remark on this clone: The antigen this receptor binds is unknown. Base-call qualities are not available, and no considerably larger clone is one nucleotide away.

The sample's time point, from its label and the paper: baseline before first vaccination. Vaccinee samples came from UK trials COV001 and COV002, including a single-blind randomized controlled phase 2/3 trial of AZD1222 (ChAdOx1 nCoV-19) in healthy adults. For TCRbeta chain sequencing, PBMC samples were collected from trial participants at day 0 and at day 28 after the second dose. The CDR3 regions of human TCRbeta chains were subjected to immunosequencing. Per the source publication's procedure: TCRs in the repertoires were matched against a reference library of SARS-CoV-2-specific TCRs that had been generated with the MIRA antigen-specificity platform. Breadth meant the fraction of unique TCRs that were SARS-CoV-2-associated, whereas depth meant the fraction of total T cells that were SARS-CoV-2-associated. Using the MIRA data, each spike-specific TCR was mapped to the spike region that the TCR reacts to and placed in a CD4 or CD8 class. Log10-transformed breadth and depth values were compared by one-way ANOVA with Sidak's multiple comparisons tests. TCRdb carries this immuneACCESS record with in-frame sequences only. Its versions omit some clonotypes, under half of them owing to an unresolved V gene in the studies checked, with the rest unexplained. From that table come the V and J calls and clone size; the DNA was used to work out D and trimming. The table for this sample lists some 110,000 clones; about 88% of them were counted only once. The ten biggest clones cover approximately 7.5% of the sample.

Study-wide findings and limitations: Participants were mostly white British, with more females than males. The authors suggested clonal diversity may have been underestimated. Because no day 14 peak-response samples were available, the repertoires could be characterized only after the peak T cell response. In the small 56-69-year group, the increase in depth fell short of significance, most likely because of low power. After two AZD1222 doses, both the breadth and the depth of spike-specific TCRs were significantly higher than at day 0 and than in MenACWY recipients. Conclusions about previously exposed vaccinees are limited because only 5 or 6 AZD1222 recipients were SARS-CoV-2 seropositive at baseline. Reportedly, close to half of the unique spike-specific TCRs recognized epitopes lying outside the regions that are mutated in the B.1.351 and B.1.1.7 variants. The vaccine-associated CD4 TCRs covered the entire spike protein, and the dominant responses fell in regions 160-218 and 743-854.

CDR1 and CDR2 (KGHDR, SFDVKD) derive from the germline V gene. Trimming at the junction amounts to 2 bases on V and 15 bases on J, and the germline ends lie 13 bases apart. Measured from the cysteine to the phenylalanine, the CDR3 is 12 residues long. The read is trimmed to its CDR3 DNA, 36 bases read in frame from base 1. Sequencing was performed on peripheral blood, taken on day 0 of AZD1222 vaccination. The sequence derives from an adult in good health. The chain employs TRBV24-1 and TRBJ1-5; matching of 5 bases hints at TRBD1 as the D gene. The DNA is TGTGCCACCAGTGATTCCCGGGACGGACGGCATTTT. The translation is CATSDSRDGRHF.